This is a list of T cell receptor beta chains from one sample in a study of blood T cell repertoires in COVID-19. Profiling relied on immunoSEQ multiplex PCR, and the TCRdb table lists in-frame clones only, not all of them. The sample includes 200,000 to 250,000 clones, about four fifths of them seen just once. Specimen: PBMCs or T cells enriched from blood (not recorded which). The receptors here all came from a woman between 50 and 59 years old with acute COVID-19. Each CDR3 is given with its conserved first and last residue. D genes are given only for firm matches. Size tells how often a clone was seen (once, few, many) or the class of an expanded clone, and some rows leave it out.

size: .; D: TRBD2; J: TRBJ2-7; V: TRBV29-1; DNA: TGCAGCGTTGCTCCGCGGGGGGGGTCCTACGAGCAGTACTTC; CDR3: CSVAPRGGSYEQYF
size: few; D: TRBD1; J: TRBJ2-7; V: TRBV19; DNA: TGTGCCAGTAGTATGGTGGCAGGGGGCTACCACGAGCAGTACTTC; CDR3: CASSMVAGGYHEQYF
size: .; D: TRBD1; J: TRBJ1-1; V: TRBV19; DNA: TGTGCCAGTCTCCTGACAGGGGGTGCTGAAGCTTTCTTT; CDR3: CASLLTGGAEAFF
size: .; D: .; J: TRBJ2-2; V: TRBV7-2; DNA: TGTGCCAGCAGCCCACAGGGGGGGACGGACACCGGGGAGCTGTTTTTT; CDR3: CASSPQGGTDTGELFF
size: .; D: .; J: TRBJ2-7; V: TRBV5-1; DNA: TGCGCCAGCAGCATCGGGGGTGTCTACGAGCAGTACTTC; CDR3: CASSIGGVYEQYF
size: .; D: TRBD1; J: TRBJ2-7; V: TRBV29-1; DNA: TGCAGCGTTGAAGCAGGACAGGGGACCTACGAGCAGTACTTC; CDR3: CSVEAGQGTYEQYF
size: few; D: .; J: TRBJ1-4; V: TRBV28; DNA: TGTGCCAGCAGTTTAGAAGGGGTCAATAATGAAAAACTGTTTTTT; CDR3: CASSLEGVNNEKLFF
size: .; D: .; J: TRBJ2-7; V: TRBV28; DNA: TGTGCCAGCAGTTTTAAGGGGCTCTCCTACGAGCAGTACTTC; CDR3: CASSFKGLSYEQYF
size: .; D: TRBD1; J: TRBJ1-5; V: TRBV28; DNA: TGTGCCAGCAGTCTCCGGGACAGGATTCAGCCCCAGCATTTT; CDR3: CASSLRDRIQPQHF
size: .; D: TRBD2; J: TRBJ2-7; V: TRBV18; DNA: TGTGCCAGCTCACCACCAATAGCGGGAGGCAGCCACGAGCAGTACTTC; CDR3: CASSPPIAGGSHEQYF
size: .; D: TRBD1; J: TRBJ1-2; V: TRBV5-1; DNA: TGCGCCAGCAGCTCCGGGACAGGGAACTATGGCTACACCTTC; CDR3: CASSSGTGNYGYTF
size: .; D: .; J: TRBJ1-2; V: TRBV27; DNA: TGTGCCAGCAGTTTGAAAGGGGCCGGCTATGGCTACACCTTC; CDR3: CASSLKGAGYGYTF
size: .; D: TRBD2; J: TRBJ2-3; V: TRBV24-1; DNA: TGTGCCACCAGTGACCAAGCGGGGGATTTTGATACGCAGTATTTT; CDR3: CATSDQAGDFDTQYF
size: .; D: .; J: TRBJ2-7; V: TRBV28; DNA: TGTGCCAGCAGTTTAAGGGACAACTCCTACGAGCAGTACTTC; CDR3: CASSLRDNSYEQYF
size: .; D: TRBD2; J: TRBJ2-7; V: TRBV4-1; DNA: TGCGCCAGCAGCCAAGCCGGGACTAGCGGCTACGAGCAGTACTTC; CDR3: CASSQAGTSGYEQYF
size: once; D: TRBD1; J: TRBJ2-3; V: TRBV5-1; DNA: TGCGCCAGCAGCTTACAGGGGGCCAGTATCGGTACAGATACGCAGTATTTT; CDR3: CASSLQGASIGTDTQYF
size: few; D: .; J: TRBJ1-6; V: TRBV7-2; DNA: TGTGCCAGCAGCCCCTCGGCAGGCACTTATAATTCACCCCTCCACTTT; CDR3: CASSPSAGTYNSPLHF
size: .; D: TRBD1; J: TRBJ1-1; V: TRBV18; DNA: TGTGCCAGCTCACTATCACAGGGGGTGAACACTGAAGCTTTCTTT; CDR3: CASSLSQGVNTEAFF
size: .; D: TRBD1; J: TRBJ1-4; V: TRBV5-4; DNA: TGTGCCAGCAGCTTGGGGGACAGGAATGAAAAACTGTTTTTT; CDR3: CASSLGDRNEKLFF
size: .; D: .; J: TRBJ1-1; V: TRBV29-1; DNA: TGCAGCGTTGAAAAGGGGGGGACGACAATTACTGAAGCTTTCTTT; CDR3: CSVEKGGTTITEAFF
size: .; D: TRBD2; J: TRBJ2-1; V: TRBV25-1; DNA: TGTGCCAGCAGGGGGAGTAGGAGCGGGGTTTACAATGAGCAGTTCTTC; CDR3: CASRGSRSGVYNEQFF
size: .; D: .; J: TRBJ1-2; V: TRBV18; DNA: TGTGCCAGCTCACCCGCAGGGGAGAGTGGCTACACCTTC; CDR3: CASSPAGESGYTF
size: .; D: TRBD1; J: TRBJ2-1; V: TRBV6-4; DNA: TGTGCCAGCAGTCTGACAGGGTTGAATGAGCAGTTCTTC; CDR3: CASSLTGLNEQFF